The clone carrying this TCR beta chain was found a few times. The CDR3 covers 15 residues. The V and J ends lost 1 base and 0 bases respectively, with 10 bases between them. Germline values: CDR1 DFQATT, CDR2 SNEGSKA (reference sequence). The data stem from a study of patients and donors after allogeneic stem cell transplantation. MiXCR, run by TCRdb on the RT-PCR reads, gives a single entry per CDR3 protein. The table lists hundreds of thousands of distinct CDR3 sequences, roughly 17% of them singletons, with 7.2% in the top ten. The genes are TRBV20-1 and TRBJ1-5; no clear D. The receptor was isolated from a human donor who was either an allogeneic HSCT recipient or a stem cell or donor lymphocyte infusion donor (not recorded which). It is not recorded whose cells these are; they may come from a transplant donor. Sequenced material: blood, either unsorted or a sorted T cell fraction (not recorded which). This chain's CDR3 is CSARGSSLSNQPQHF. The CDR3 nucleotides read TGCAGTGCTAGAGGAAGTAGCCTTAGCAATCAGCCCCAGCATTTT.